What follows is one T cell receptor (beta chain) and its context. Its antigen is as yet unknown. This specimen belongs to a study of response to subunit inactivated influenza vaccine. Points from the study as a whole: A suggestion made by the authors is that each seasonal influenza vaccination recruits few new T cells.

One entry per CDR3 protein results from TCRdb running MiXCR on the RT-PCR reads. The table has around 650,000 distinct CDR3 sequences, approximately 15% seen once. Germline loops: CDR1 SGHRS, CDR2 YFSETQ. V lost 4 bases, J lost 2 bases, and 18 bases lay in between. The CDR3 contains 16 residues. The specimen comprised PBMCs from blood, sampled approximately 13 days after vaccination. The TCR was taken from a man aged 50 or older who received an inactivated influenza vaccine. The rearrangement links TRBV5-1 to TRBJ2-5; TRBD1 might be the D (7 bases). The CDR3 region is CASSAGWRGQQETQYF. The CDR3 nucleotides are TGCGCCAGCAGCGCAGGTTGGCGGGGACAGCAAGAGACCCAGTACTTC. Full variable domain (missing parts from reference TRBV5-1 and TRBJ2-5): KAGVTQTPRYLIKTRGQQVTLSCSPISGHRSVSWYQQTPGQGLQFLFEYFSETQRNKGNFPGRFSGRQFSNSRSEMNVSTLELGDSALYLCASSAGWRGQQETQYFGPGTRLLVL.